The present TCR beta chain was sequenced within a study of long-term antiretroviral therapy in people with HIV. Study as a whole: Of all samples, the earliest predate the 2015 immediate-ART recommendation by about a decade.

Version v3.0 of the immunoSEQ assay ran at survey level. The repertoire was sequenced with immunoSEQ multiplex PCR; TCRdb's copy has only in-frame clones and lacks some. The repertoire holds roughly 38,000 clones, with roughly 80% as singletons. A remark on this clone: Its target is not known.

Study findings and constraints: Possibly under older ART regimens, blood was drawn between about 2004 and 2017. Although diversity increased after ART, it remained lower than in transplant donor controls. Dominating the repertoire at all time points were the clones that expanded before ART.

V gave up 6 bases and J gave up 2 bases; unmatched junction bases: 8. The CDR3 contains 15 residues. Per germline, CDR1 SGHTA and CDR2 FQGNSA. The receptor was isolated from a man aged 30 to 45 with HIV. This material consisted of unsorted PBMCs, taken 3.4 years after starting antiretroviral therapy. The chain uses TRBV7-2 and TRBJ2-7, with 9 bases matching TRBD1. Here the CDR3 reads CASSLAGTGTYEQYF. The DNA of the CDR3 is TGTGCCAGCAGTCTAGCCGGGACAGGGACCTACGAGCAGTACTTC.